This T cell receptor (beta chain) originates from a study of beta chain features in type 1 diabetes. Whole-study results and caveats: TCRB CDR3s from Type 1 diabetes patients were moderately but significantly shorter in all four CD4+ subsets.

Regarding this clone: The antigen remains unidentified.

cDNA synthesis used the whole RNA isolate, giving expressed TCRB sequences. Assay used: immunoSEQ multiplex PCR; TCRdb lists only in-frame clones, some missing. The sample includes about 650,000 clones, roughly 12% seen only once; the top ten take more than 0.1%. CDR1 is MNHEY and CDR2 is SMNVEV in the germline V gene (reference sequence). The CDR3 is 15 residues long. V lost 6 bases to trimming and J lost 2 bases, with 13 bases between them. Sequencing input: naive CD4+ T cells from blood. V is TRBV27 and J is TRBJ2-2; D may be TRBD2 (5 bases). This receptor was taken from a man aged 25 to 40 with type 1 diabetes. The CDR3 nucleotides read TGTGCCAGCAGCCGCCGGGATAGCAACACCGGGGAGCTGTTTTTT. Its protein product is CASSRRDSNTGELFF.